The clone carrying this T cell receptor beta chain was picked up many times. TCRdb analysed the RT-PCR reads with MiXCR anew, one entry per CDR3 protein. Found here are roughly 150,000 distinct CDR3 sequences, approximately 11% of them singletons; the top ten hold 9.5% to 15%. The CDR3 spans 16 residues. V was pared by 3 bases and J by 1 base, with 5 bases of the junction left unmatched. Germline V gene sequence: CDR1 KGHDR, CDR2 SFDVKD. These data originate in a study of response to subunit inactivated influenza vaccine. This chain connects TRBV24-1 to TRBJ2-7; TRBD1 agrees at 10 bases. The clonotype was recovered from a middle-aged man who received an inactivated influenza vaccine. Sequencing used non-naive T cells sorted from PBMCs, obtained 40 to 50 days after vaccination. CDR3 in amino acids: CATSDTGDRGSYEQYF. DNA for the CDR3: TGTGCCACCAGTGATACTGGGGACAGGGGTTCCTACGAGCAGTACTTC.